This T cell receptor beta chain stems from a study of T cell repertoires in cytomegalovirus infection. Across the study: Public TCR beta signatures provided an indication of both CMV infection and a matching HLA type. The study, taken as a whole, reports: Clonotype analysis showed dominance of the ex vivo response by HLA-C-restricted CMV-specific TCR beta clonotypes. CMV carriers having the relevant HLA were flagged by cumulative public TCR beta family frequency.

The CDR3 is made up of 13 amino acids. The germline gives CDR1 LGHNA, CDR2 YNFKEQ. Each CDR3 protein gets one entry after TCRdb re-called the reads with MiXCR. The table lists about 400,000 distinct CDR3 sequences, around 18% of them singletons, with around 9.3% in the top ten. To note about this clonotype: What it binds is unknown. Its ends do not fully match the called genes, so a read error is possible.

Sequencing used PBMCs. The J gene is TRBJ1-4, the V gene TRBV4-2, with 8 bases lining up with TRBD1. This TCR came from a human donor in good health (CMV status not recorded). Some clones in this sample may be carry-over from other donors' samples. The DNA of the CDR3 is TGTGCCAGCCGTCGGGACAGGAATGAAAAAATGTTTTTT. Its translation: CASRRDRNEKMFF.